This T cell receptor beta chain originates from a study of cytomegalovirus exposure and HLA in healthy donors. Both 60 Vbeta primers and 13 Jbeta primers went into the PCR. Assay: immunoSEQ multiplex PCR; the TCRdb copy retains only in-frame clones and omits some. This sample has 150,000 to 200,000 clones, with 65% to 70% found just once. From germline, CDR1 is SNHLY and CDR2 FYNNEI. The CDR3 consists of 17 residues. J gave up 6 bases and V 9 bases, and 22 bases lay outside the gene matches. As to this clone: Antigen specificity is unknown.

Overall study results and limits: Later analysis suggested links between common viral pathogens and several top significant clusters. Sequence variants that were highly shared formed a cluster that was likely a sequencing artifact.

The sample was PBMCs. The chain couples TRBV2 to TRBJ1-1; 7 nucleotides match TRBD1. This receptor was identified in a woman younger than 30 in good health and CMV-seropositive. CDR3 sequence (DNA): TGTGCCAGACAGGGGAGGAGGACACTATACGGAAAGGCTGAAGCTTTCTTT. It yields the protein CARQGRRTLYGKAEAFF.